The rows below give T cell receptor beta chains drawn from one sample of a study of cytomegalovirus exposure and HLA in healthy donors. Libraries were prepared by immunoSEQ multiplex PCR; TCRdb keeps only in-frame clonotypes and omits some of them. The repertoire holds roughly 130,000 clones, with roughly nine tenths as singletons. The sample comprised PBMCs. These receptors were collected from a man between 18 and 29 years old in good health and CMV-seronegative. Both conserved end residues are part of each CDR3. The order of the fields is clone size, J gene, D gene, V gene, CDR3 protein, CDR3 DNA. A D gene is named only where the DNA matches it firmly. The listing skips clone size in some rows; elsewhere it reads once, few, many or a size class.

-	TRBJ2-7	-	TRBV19	CASSMQFLRSGSGYEQYF	TGTGCCAGTAGTATGCAGTTTTTGCGTTCGGGCTCGGGATACGAGCAGTACTTC
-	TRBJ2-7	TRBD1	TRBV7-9	CASSPGQGLREQYF	TGTGCCAGCAGTCCGGGACAGGGGCTGAGGGAGCAGTACTTC
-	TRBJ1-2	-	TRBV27	CASSPRQYYGYTF	TGTGCCAGCAGTCCTAGACAGTACTATGGCTACACCTTC
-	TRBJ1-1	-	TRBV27	CASSLSPDRPGHEAFF	TGTGCCAGCAGTTTATCCCCCGACAGGCCGGGCCATGAAGCTTTCTTT
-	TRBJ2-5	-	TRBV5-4	CASSPPGGSVETQYF	TGTGCCAGCAGCCCCCCAGGGGGGTCGGTTGAGACCCAGTACTTC
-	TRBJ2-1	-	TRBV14	CASSQGSGALLNEQFF	TGTGCCAGCAGCCAAGGGTCAGGTGCCTTGTTGAATGAGCAGTTCTTC
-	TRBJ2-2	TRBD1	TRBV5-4	CASSSDRGKTGELFF	TGTGCCAGCAGCTCGGACAGGGGTAAAACCGGGGAGCTGTTTTTT
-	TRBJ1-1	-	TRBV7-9	CASSQAGALNTEAFF	TGTGCCAGCAGCCAAGCGGGAGCGTTGAACACTGAAGCTTTCTTT
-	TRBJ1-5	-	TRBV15	CATSNFREDQPQHF	TGTGCCACCAGCAACTTCAGGGAGGATCAGCCCCAGCATTTT
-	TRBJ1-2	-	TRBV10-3	CAITTGMGANYGYTF	TGTGCCATCACTACAGGGATGGGGGCCAACTATGGCTACACCTTC
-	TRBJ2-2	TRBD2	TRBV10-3	CATTQALAGYGELFF	TGTGCCACTACACAGGCATTAGCGGGATACGGGGAGCTGTTTTTT
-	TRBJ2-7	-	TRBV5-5	CASSFYFSEQYF	TGTGCCAGCAGCTTTTATTTCAGCGAGCAGTACTTC
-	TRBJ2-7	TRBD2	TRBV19	CASSMWTSGRVKQYF	TGTGCCAGTAGTATGTGGACTAGCGGGAGAGTTAAGCAGTACTTC
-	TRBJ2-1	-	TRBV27	CASSRPGDSGNNEQFF	TGTGCCAGCAGTCGGCCGGGGGACTCCGGAAACAATGAGCAGTTCTTC
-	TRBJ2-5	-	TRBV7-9	CASSSERAGTQYF	TGTGCCAGCAGCTCAGAGCGGGCAGGGACCCAGTACTTC
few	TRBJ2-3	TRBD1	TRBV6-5	CASSPGTAADTQYF	TGTGCCAGCAGTCCCGGGACAGCAGCAGATACGCAGTATTTT
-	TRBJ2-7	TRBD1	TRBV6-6	CASSLRTGATYEQYF	TGTGCCAGCAGCCTAAGGACAGGCGCTACCTACGAGCAGTACTTC
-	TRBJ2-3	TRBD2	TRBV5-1	CASSPGGATDTQYF	TGCGCCAGCAGCCCGGGGGGTGCCACAGATACGCAGTATTTT
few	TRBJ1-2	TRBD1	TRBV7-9	CASIRYRDRRIYGYTF	TGTGCCAGCATCCGATACCGGGACAGAAGGATTTATGGCTACACCTTC
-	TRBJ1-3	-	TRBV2	CASRESFSGNTIYF	TGTGCCAGCAGGGAGTCCTTCTCTGGAAACACCATATATTTT
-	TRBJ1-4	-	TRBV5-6	CASSLRVGAEKLFF	TGTGCCAGCAGCTTACGGGTGGGGGCCGAAAAACTGTTTTTT
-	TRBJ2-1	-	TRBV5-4	CASSLIGGSSYNEQFF	TGTGCCAGCAGCTTGATTGGGGGGAGCTCCTACAATGAGCAGTTCTTC
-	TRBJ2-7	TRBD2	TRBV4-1	CASSQDHFRGAYEQYF	TGCGCCAGCAGCCAAGATCACTTCCGGGGGGCCTACGAGCAGTACTTC
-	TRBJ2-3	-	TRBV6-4	CASSDSGSQDTQYF	TGTGCCAGCAGTGACTCGGGCTCCCAAGATACGCAGTATTTT
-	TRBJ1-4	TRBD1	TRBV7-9	CASSTRTGLVEKLFF	TGTGCCAGCAGCACCAGGACAGGGCTGGTAGAAAAACTGTTTTTT
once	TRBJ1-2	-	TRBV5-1	CASSFRQGNYGYTF	TGCGCCAGCAGCTTTCGGCAGGGCAACTATGGCTACACCTTC
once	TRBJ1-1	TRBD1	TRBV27	CASSDPRDRGRAFF	TGTGCCAGCAGCGATCCCCGGGACAGGGGGAGAGCTTTCTTT
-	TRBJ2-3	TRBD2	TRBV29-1	CSVEAAGESADTQYF	TGCAGCGTTGAAGCGGCGGGGGAGTCGGCAGATACGCAGTATTTT
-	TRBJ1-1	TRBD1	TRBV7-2	CASRRQGIYTEAFF	TGTGCCAGCAGACGACAGGGGATTTACACTGAAGCTTTCTTT
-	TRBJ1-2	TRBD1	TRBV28	CATLWTGPYGYTF	TGTGCCACCCTTTGGACAGGCCCTTATGGCTACACCTTC
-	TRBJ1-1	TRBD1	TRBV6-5	CASSYSQGARTEAFF	TGTGCCAGCAGTTACTCCCAGGGGGCGCGGACTGAAGCTTTCTTT
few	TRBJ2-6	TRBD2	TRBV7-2	CASSSARTSGNSGANVLTF	TGTGCCAGCAGCTCTGCCCGGACTAGCGGAAACTCTGGGGCCAACGTCCTGACTTTC
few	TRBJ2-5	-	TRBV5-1	CASSLVYQETQYF	TGCGCCAGCAGCTTGGTCTACCAAGAGACCCAGTACTTC
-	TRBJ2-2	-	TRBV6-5	CASTPGTGELFF	TGTGCCAGCACTCCGGGCACCGGGGAGCTGTTTTTT
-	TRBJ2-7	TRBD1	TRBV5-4	CASSSMLGTGANEQYF	TGTGCCAGCAGCTCTATGCTCGGGACAGGCGCTAACGAGCAGTACTTC
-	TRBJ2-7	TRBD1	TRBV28	CAGNGQGVYEQYF	TGTGCCGGCAACGGACAGGGGGTCTACGAGCAGTACTTC
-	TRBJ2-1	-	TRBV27	CASSFNQGRLSYNEQFF	TGTGCCAGCAGTTTTAACCAGGGTCGGTTGTCCTACAATGAGCAGTTCTTC
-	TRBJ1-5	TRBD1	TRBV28	CASSLLDRVTQPQHF	TGTGCCAGCAGTTTGTTGGACAGGGTCACCCAGCCCCAGCATTTT
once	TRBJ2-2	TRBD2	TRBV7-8	CASSSDIERERLELFF	TGTGCCAGCAGCTCTGACATCGAGCGGGAGAGATTGGAGCTGTTTTTT
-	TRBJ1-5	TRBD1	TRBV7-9	CASSVGQGAGNQPQHF	TGTGCCAGCAGCGTCGGACAGGGGGCGGGCAATCAGCCCCAGCATTTT
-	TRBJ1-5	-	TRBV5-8	CASSPGDPDGNQPQHF	TGTGCCAGCAGCCCAGGGGACCCTGATGGCAATCAGCCCCAGCATTTT
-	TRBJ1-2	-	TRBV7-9	CASSLGQNNYGYTF	TGTGCCAGCAGCTTAGGACAGAATAACTATGGCTACACCTTC